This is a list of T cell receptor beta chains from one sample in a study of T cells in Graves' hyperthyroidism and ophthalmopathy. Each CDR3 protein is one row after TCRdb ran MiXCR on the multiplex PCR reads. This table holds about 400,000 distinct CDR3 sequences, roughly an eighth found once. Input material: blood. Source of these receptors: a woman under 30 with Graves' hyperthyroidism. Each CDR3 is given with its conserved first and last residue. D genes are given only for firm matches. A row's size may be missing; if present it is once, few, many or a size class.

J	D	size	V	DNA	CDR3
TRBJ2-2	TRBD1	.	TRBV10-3	TGTGCCATCCGCGGTCAGGACAGGGTTAGCGGGGAGCTGTTTTTT	CAIRGQDRVSGELFF
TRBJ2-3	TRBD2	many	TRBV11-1	TGTGCCACCGGGGCCGGGAGGGCCTCCGATACGCAGTATTTT	CATGAGRASDTQYF
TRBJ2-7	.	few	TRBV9	TGTGCCAGCAGCCCCACGGCCTCCCTGGAGCGCGAGCAGTACTTC	CASSPTASLEREQYF
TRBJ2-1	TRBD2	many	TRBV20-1	TGCAGTGCTCCCAAACCGGGACTAGCGGGACGGGGAGAGCAGTTCTTC	CSAPKPGLAGRGEQFF
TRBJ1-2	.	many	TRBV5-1	TGCGCCAGCAGCTTGGAACCAGCTTCCTATGGCTACACCTTC	CASSLEPASYGYTF
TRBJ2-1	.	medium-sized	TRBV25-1	TGTGCCAGCAGTGAATTGCGGGGTGATACCTACAATGAGCAGTTCTTC	CASSELRGDTYNEQFF
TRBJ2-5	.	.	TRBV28	TGTGCCAGCTACAGGAGCCTGGGAGAGACCCAGTACTTC	CASYRSLGETQYF
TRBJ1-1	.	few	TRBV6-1	TGTGCCAGCAGAAGGACAGATCCGAACACTGAAGCTTTCTTT	CASRRTDPNTEAFF
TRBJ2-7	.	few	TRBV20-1	TGCAGTGCTAGAGCGCAAGACTACGAGCAGTACTTC	CSARAQDYEQYF
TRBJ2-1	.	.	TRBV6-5	TGTGCCAGCAGTTTCTCATCGGGCTTGAGGGGTGAGCAGTTCTTC	CASSFSSGLRGEQFF
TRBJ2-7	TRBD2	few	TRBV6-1	TGTGCCAGCATGGGATCCGGACTAGCGAATTACGAGCAGTACTTC	CASMGSGLANYEQYF
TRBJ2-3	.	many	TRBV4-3	TGCGCCAGCAGCCAAGAGGTAGAAGCCACAGATACGCAGTATTTT	CASSQEVEATDTQYF
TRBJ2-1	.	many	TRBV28	TGTGCCAGCAGCCGCTCTACGGGACAAGATGGCAATGAGCAGTTCTTC	CASSRSTGQDGNEQFF
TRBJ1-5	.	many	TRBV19	TGTGCCAGTAAATTAGAGGACAGAAGTAATCAGCCCCAGCATTTT	CASKLEDRSNQPQHF
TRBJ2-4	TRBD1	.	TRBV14	TGTGCCAGCAGCCAAGTTTCAGGGGGCCTGACCAAAAACATTCAGTACTTC	CASSQVSGGLTKNIQYF
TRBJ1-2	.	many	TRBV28	TGTGCCAGCAAAAGGGGGGTAAACTATGGCTACACCTTC	CASKRGVNYGYTF
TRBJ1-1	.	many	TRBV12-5	TGTGCTAGTGGTTTGCCCCCATCCGGGTCGGCTTTCTTT	CASGLPPSGSAFF
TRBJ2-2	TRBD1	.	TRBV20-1	TGCAGTGCCTACCGGGGACAGGGTACCGGGGAGCTGTTTTTT	CSAYRGQGTGELFF
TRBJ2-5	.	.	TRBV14	TGTGCCAGCAGCCAAGGGCCGAGGACATACCAAGAGACCCAGTACTTC	CASSQGPRTYQETQYF
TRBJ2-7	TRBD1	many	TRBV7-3	TGTGCCAGCAGCCCAGGACAGGAGTCCTACGAGCAGTACTTC	CASSPGQESYEQYF
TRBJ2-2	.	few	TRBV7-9	TGTGCCAGCAGCCACCAGGGGTCGAACACCGGGGAGCTGTTTTTT	CASSHQGSNTGELFF
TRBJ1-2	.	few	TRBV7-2	TGTGCCAGCAGCTTAGGGGGGGGGAGAGGAGGCTACACCTTC	CASSLGGGRGGYTF
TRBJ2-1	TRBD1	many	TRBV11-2	TGTGCCAGCAGCTTAAGACCGGACAGGGGAGGTGAGCAGTTCTTC	CASSLRPDRGGEQFF
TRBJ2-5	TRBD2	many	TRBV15	TGTGCCACCAGCAGTGGAGGACTAGCGGGAGGGGTAGAGACCCAGTACTTC	CATSSGGLAGGVETQYF
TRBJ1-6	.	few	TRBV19	TGTGCCAGTAGTATAGACGGTTATTCACCCCTCCACTTT	CASSIDGYSPLHF
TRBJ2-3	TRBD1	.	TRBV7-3	TGTGCCAGCAGCTTAAGAGGTCCGGGACAGCTAAGCACAGATACGCAGTATTTT	CASSLRGPGQLSTDTQYF
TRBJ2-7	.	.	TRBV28	TGTGCCAGCAGTTCCCCGGGACTGGAGGAAAACGAGCAGTACTTC	CASSSPGLEENEQYF
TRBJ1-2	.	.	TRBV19	TGTGCCAGTAGTATAGATAGAAGGGGAAGGATACCCAACTATGGCTACACCTTC	CASSIDRRGRIPNYGYTF
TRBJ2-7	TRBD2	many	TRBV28	TGTGCCAGCAGCCTAAGCTTTAGCGGGAGATACGAGCAGTACTTC	CASSLSFSGRYEQYF
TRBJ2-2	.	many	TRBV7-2	TGTGCCAGCAGCCCGTCGACAGGGAACACCGGGGAGCTGTTTTTT	CASSPSTGNTGELFF
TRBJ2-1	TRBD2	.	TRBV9	TGTGCCAGCAGCGTCGATAGCGGGAGCCTTTACAATGAGCAGTTCTTC	CASSVDSGSLYNEQFF
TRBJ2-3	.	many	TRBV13	TGTGCCAGCAGCTCGCGTCCAGCAGATACGCAGTATTTT	CASSSRPADTQYF
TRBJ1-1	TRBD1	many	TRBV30	TGTGCCTGGACTGACAGGGCGGAGGGTGGCACTGAAGCTTTCTTT	CAWTDRAEGGTEAFF
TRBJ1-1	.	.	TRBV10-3	TGTGCCATCAGTGAGTCGTGGTCAGGGATGAACACTGAAGCTTTCTTT	CAISESWSGMNTEAFF
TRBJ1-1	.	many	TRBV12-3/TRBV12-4	TGTGCCACCACGTTGGAGGCTGAAGCTTTCTTT	CATTLEAEAFF
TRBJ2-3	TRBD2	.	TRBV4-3	TGCGCCAGCAGCCAAGATGAAGGGAGACTAGCGGGGGGTACAGATACGCAGTATTTT	CASSQDEGRLAGGTDTQYF
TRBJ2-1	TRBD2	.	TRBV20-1	TGCAGTGCCCCTCTCACTAGCGGGAGAAGGGGGGGGGGCAATGAGCAGTTCTTC	CSAPLTSGRRGGGNEQFF
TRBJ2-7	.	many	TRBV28	TGTGCCACCTTCGGGCGCCGACAGGACATCTACGAGCAGTACTTC	CATFGRRQDIYEQYF
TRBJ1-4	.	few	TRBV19	TGTGCCAGTAGTCCCCAGGGGACCGAAAAACTGTTTTTT	CASSPQGTEKLFF
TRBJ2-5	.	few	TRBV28	TGTGCCAGCAGCTTAACCCTACACGCACGGGGAGAGACCCAGTACTTC	CASSLTLHARGETQYF
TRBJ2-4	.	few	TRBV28	TGTGCCAGCAGTTCCGCGGGTCTGGGCGCCAAAAACATTCAGTACTTC	CASSSAGLGAKNIQYF
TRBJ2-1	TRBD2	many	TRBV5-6	TGTGCCAGCAGCTTTGGACTAGCGGGAGGGTCCTACAATGAGCAGTTCTTC	CASSFGLAGGSYNEQFF
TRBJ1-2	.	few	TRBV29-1	TGCAGCGTTGTGGGGGTATATGGCTACACCTTC	CSVVGVYGYTF
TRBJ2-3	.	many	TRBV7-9	TGTGCCAGCAGCTTAGGTCTCGGGGCAGATACGCAGTATTTT	CASSLGLGADTQYF
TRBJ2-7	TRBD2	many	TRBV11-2	TGTGCCAGCAGAAAAACGGGCGGGAGCAACTACGAGCAGTACTTC	CASRKTGGSNYEQYF
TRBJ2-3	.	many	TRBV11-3	TGTGCCAGCAGCTCTAGCACAGATACGCAGTATTTT	CASSSSTDTQYF
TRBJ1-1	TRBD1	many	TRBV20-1	TGCAGTGCTCCCCGGACAGGGATGAACACTGAAGCTTTCTTT	CSAPRTGMNTEAFF
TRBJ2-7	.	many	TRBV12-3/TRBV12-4	TGTGCCAGCAGTTTAGAGGGGAAATACGAGCAGTACTTC	CASSLEGKYEQYF
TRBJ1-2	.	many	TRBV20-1	TGCAGTGCCGAGGACGTAGCCGGGCTCTTTGGCTACACCTTC	CSAEDVAGLFGYTF
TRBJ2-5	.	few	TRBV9	TGTGCCAGCAGCATGGGCCGCCAAGAGACCCAGTACTTC	CASSMGRQETQYF
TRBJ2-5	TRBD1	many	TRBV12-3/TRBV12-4	TGTGCCAGCAGAGGACAGGGTATGGAGACCCAGTACTTC	CASRGQGMETQYF
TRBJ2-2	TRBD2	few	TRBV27	TGTGCCAGCAGCCCGGGACTAGCGGGAAGAACCGGGGAGCTGTTTTTT	CASSPGLAGRTGELFF